This passage covers 20 T cell receptor beta chains from one sample sequenced in a study of naive CD8 T cells in extremely preterm neonates. TCRdb's table, derived via immunoSEQ multiplex PCR, lists solely in-frame clones and lacks some. In the table there are roughly 6,800 clones, 95% to 98% of which are singletons. What was sequenced was naive CD8+ T cells from blood. The receptors here all came from a human donor in good health.

The chain couples TRBV5-1 to TRBJ1-1, with unresolved D. V was cut by 7 bases and J by 5 bases, with 9 bases left in between. Germline V CDR1 and CDR2: SGHRS, YFSETQ. The CDR3 is made up of 11 amino acids. The CDR3 DNA reads TGCGCCAGCCTTCGAGGTACTGAAGCTTTCTTT. It yields the protein CASLRGTEAFF.

The rearrangement uses TRBV5-6 and TRBJ1-1; a weak D match, TRBD1 (5 bases). The CDR3 loop spans 16 amino acids. The ends were cut back, 3 bases at V and 5 bases at J, with 20 bases in the middle. CDR1 and CDR2 from the germline V gene are SGHDT and YYEEEE. The CDR3: CASSWTPQGRGTEAFF. The CDR3 region has the DNA TGTGCCAGCAGCTGGACCCCCCAAGGACGGGGGACTGAAGCTTTCTTT.

V usage is TRBV7-9 and J usage is TRBJ2-5, with 12 bases that match TRBD2. The CDR3 is 15 amino acids. Trimming took 5 bases from V and 5 from J; bases not matched to a gene: 6. CDR1 is SEHNR, CDR2 FQNEAQ, per germline (reference sequence). The CDR3 region is CASSGRTSGAETQYF. As DNA, the CDR3 is TGTGCCAGCAGCGGGCGGACTAGCGGGGCGGAGACCCAGTACTTC.

This chain links TRBV27 with TRBJ1-2; 9 bases match TRBD1. The CDR3 has 17 residues. Per germline, CDR1 MNHEY and CDR2 SMNVEV (reference sequence). V lost 2 bases, J lost 4 bases, and 11 bases stayed unmatched. The CDR3 coding sequence is TGTGCCAGCAGTTTAACCCTCACAGGGGGCGGCGCCTATGGCTACACCTTC. It codes for CASSLTLTGGGAYGYTF.

The rearrangement joins TRBV27 to TRBJ1-1; D perhaps matches TRBD1 (5 bases). V shed 6 bases and J shed 7 bases, with 15 bases lying between them. CDR1 is MNHEY and CDR2 is SMNVEV in the germline V gene (reference sequence). The CDR3 has 13 residues. As DNA, the CDR3 is TGTGCCAGCAGCCTTGGAGGGGCGCTTGAAGCTTTCTTT. Translated: CASSLGGALEAFF.

The V gene is TRBV4-3, the J gene TRBJ1-6; D remains unclear. The V and J ends lost 1 base and 4 bases respectively, with 8 bases between them. The germline V gene encodes CDR1 LGHNA and CDR2 YSLEER. CDR3 size: 15 residues. CDR3 in amino acids: CASSQGRVYNSPLHF. The CDR3, as DNA: TGCGCCAGCAGCCAAGGTCGGGTTTATAATTCACCCCTCCACTTT.

The genes are TRBV19 and TRBJ1-1; D is unresolved. The CDR3 loop spans 15 amino acids. V lost 3 bases and J lost 1, with 12 bases in between. Germline V gene sequence: CDR1 LNHDA, CDR2 SQIVND (reference sequence). For the CDR3, the DNA is TGTGCCAGTAGTATCTCGGCAGGCCCGAACACTGAAGCTTTCTTT. This sequence encodes CASSISAGPNTEAFF.

Concerning this clone itself: The junction departs from the called germline gene at one end, perhaps through a read error. The rearrangement uses TRBV28 and TRBJ2-7; 8 bases map to TRBD1. Germline V gene data show CDR1 as MDHEN and CDR2 as SYDVKM. The CDR3 consists of 15 residues. CDR3 residues: CVSSLYGTGPHEQYF. The CDR3 DNA follows: TGTGTCAGCAGTTTATACGGGACAGGCCCCCACGAGCAGTACTTC.

The rearrangement links TRBV7-2 to TRBJ1-5; 7 positions agree with TRBD1. V was pared by 4 bases and J by 2 bases, with 8 bases of the junction left unmatched. The CDR3 covers 16 residues. Germline V gene sequence: CDR1 SGHTA, CDR2 FQGNSA. CDR3 amino acids: CASSSGRQGGNQPQHF. The CDR3 region has the DNA TGTGCCAGCAGCTCCGGTAGACAGGGAGGCAATCAGCCCCAGCATTTT. The entire variable domain, with the rest obtained from reference TRBV7-2 and TRBJ1-5, is as follows: GAGVSQSPSNKVTEKGKDVELRCDPISGHTALYWYRQSLGQGLEFLIYFQGNSAPDKSGLPSDRFSAERTGGSVSTLTIQRTQQEDSAVYLCASSSGRQGGNQPQHFGDGTRLSIL.

A single count supports this clone. CDR3 sequence reads: CASSERALAGVAYEQYF. CDR3 DNA: TGTGCCAGCAGTGAAAGAGCTTTGGCGGGGGTCGCCTACGAGCAGTACTTC. The chain recombines TRBV6-1 with TRBJ2-7, with 7 bases aligning to TRBD2. V shed 2 bases, J shed 2 bases, and the junction held 12 bases outside the gene matches. Germline V gene lookup returns CDR1 MNHNS and CDR2 SASEGT. The CDR3 has 17 amino acids.

The rearrangement uses TRBV9 and TRBJ1-1, with TRBD1 matching over 10 bases. The length of the CDR3 is 18 residues. The J segment lost 4 bases and the V segment lost 4 bases, leaving 16 bases of the junction unmatched. Germline V gives CDR1 SGDLS, CDR2 YYNGEE. In DNA, the CDR3 is TGTGCCAGCAGCCCACTAGAGGTAGGGACAGGGGATACCACTGAAGCTTTCTTT. It codes for CASSPLEVGTGDTTEAFF.

The chain links TRBV5-8 to TRBJ2-5, with 10 nucleotides matching TRBD2. The CDR3 extends over 16 amino acids. Germline V gene data show CDR1 as SGHTS and CDR2 as YDEGEE. Losses at the gene ends were 4 bases for V and 0 bases for J; bases not matched to a gene: 6. The CDR3 DNA is TGTGCCAGCAGCCTCTCTAGCGGGAGATACCAAGAGACCCAGTACTTC. Translated, it gives CASSLSSGRYQETQYF.

V usage is TRBV4-2 and J usage is TRBJ1-1, with 7 bases lining up with TRBD1. After removal of 4 bases from V and 7 bases from J, the junction contained 3 bases not matched to a gene. CDR3 length equals 12 residues. Germline CDR1 reads LGHNA; CDR2 reads YNFKEQ. The CDR3 nucleotides are TGTGCCAGCAGCCCGACAGGGAGTGAAGCTTTCTTT. It encodes CASSPTGSEAFF.

The rearrangement links TRBV6-5 to TRBJ2-1; D gene uncertain. CDR3 length equals 13 residues. CDR1 is MNHEY and CDR2 is SVGAGI in the germline V gene. The V end lost 0 bases, the J end lost 9 bases, and 9 bases lay between the germline ends. CDR3 nucleotide sequence: TGTGCCAGCAGTTACTCCACGACAATTGAGCAGTTCTTC. Its protein product is CASSYSTTIEQFF.

The V call is TRBV18, the J call TRBJ2-5; 8 bases agree with TRBD1. Germline assignment: CDR1 KGHSH and CDR2 LQKENI. CDR3 length: 14 residues. V trimming: 3 bases; J trimming: 5 bases; junction bases outside the gene matches: 5. The CDR3 nucleotides are TGTGCCAGCTCACCGCCAGGGGGCCACGAGACCCAGTACTTC. Amino acid sequence: CASSPPGGHETQYF.

The V call is TRBV5-1, the J call TRBJ1-5; D is possibly TRBD1 (6 bases). The CDR3 totals 15 residues. The germline CDR1 and CDR2 sequences are SGHRS and YFSETQ. V lost 4 bases and J lost 5, with 16 bases in between. CDR3 sequence reads: CASSVQGRNDQPQHF. In nucleotides, the CDR3 is TGCGCCAGCAGCGTCCAGGGGCGAAACGATCAGCCCCAGCATTTT.

The rearrangement links TRBV4-1 to TRBJ2-7; D might be TRBD1 (6 bases). Between the trimmed V and J ends, which lost 2 bases and 7 bases, there was a span of 12 bases. CDR3 length: 13 amino acids. Germline CDR1 and CDR2: MGHRA and YSYEKL. CDR3 nucleotides: TGCGCCAGCAGCCAAAGGACAGCCCAAGAGCAGTACTTC. Its protein is CASSQRTAQEQYF.

V and J are TRBV27 and TRBJ2-7; TRBD1 agrees at 12 bases. Germline V lookup: CDR1 MNHEY, CDR2 SMNVEV (reference sequence). This CDR3 is 14 amino acids long. J gave up 4 bases and V 3 bases, and 1 base lay outside the gene matches. CDR3 region: CASSLGQGAYEQYF. The CDR3 nucleotides read TGTGCCAGCAGTTTGGGACAGGGGGCATACGAGCAGTACTTC.

Only one count was recorded for this clone. The chain couples TRBV5-1 to TRBJ2-2, with D uncertain. The CDR3 spans 14 residues. In germline, CDR1 is SGHRS, CDR2 YFSETQ. The V end was cut by 4 bases, the J end by 0 bases, with 7 bases between. The CDR3 region has the DNA TGCGCCAGCAGCCTTCGCGCGAACACCGGGGAGCTGTTTTTT. Translation: CASSLRANTGELFF.

The V and J genes are TRBV30 and TRBJ2-3; 10 nucleotides agree with TRBD2. CDR3 length: 15 amino acids. The V segment lost 0 bases and the J segment 0 bases; nucleotides outside the gene matches: 0. Germline V gene lookup returns CDR1 GTSNPN and CDR2 SVGIG (reference sequence). The CDR3 spells CAWSVLAGSTDTQYF. Here the CDR3 DNA reads TGTGCCTGGAGTGTACTAGCGGGAAGCACAGATACGCAGTATTTT.